These 25 T cell receptor beta chains came from one sample sequenced in a study of tumor-infiltrating lymphocytes in oesophageal squamous cell carcinoma (dated by TCRdb to the mid-2010s). Library creation used PCR. Instrument on record: Illumina HiSeq 2000. TCRdb applied fastp at Q25 and MiXCR to the public reads, then kept only in-frame beta chains. Every entry covers one CDR3 protein and lists the most common genes and DNA from its rows. In all, the sample holds about 14,000 distinct CDR3 sequences, and roughly 50% of those were seen once. The leading ten clones occupy around 15% of the sample. Sequencing used blood. Source of these receptors: a male donor with esophageal squamous cell carcinoma.

Comments on this clonotype: Just one base apart from a much larger clone, this may be a read error. This chain connects TRBV7-2 to TRBJ2-4; D not resolved. This CDR3 has 16 residues. Germline V CDR1 and CDR2: SGHTA, FQGNSA. Deletions cut 5 bases from V and 13 bases from J, with 27 bases between. In DNA, the CDR3 is TGTGCCAGCAGCCCCCCCGTCACTCGCCTGTACAATGAGCAGTACTTC. As protein: CASSPPVTRLYNEQYF.

The sample holds a few counts of this clonotype. The chain uses TRBV6-4 and TRBJ2-3, with 12 nucleotides matching TRBD2. The germline CDR1 and CDR2 sequences are MRHNA and SNTAGT. V lost 2 bases, J lost 0 bases, and 0 bases stayed unmatched. The CDR3 has 16 amino acids. The CDR3 DNA follows: TGTGCCAGCAGTGACGGGACTAGCGGGAGCACAGATACGCAGTATTTT. This encodes CASSDGTSGSTDTQYF.

The CDR3 sequence is CASSLRTGSSYEQYF. DNA of the CDR3: TGTGCCAGCAGTTTGAGGACAGGGAGCTCCTACGAGCAGTACTTC. The rearrangement uses TRBV6-1 and TRBJ2-7; 8 bases are shared with TRBD1. The CDR3 has 15 residues. The ends lost 5 bases at V and 0 bases at J; junction bases unmatched: 6. Germline values: CDR1 MNHNS, CDR2 SASEGT.

The V gene is TRBV7-3, the J gene TRBJ2-1; 10 nucleotides align to TRBD2. Germline CDR1 is SGHTA and CDR2 is FQGTGA. Trimming cost V 5 bases and J 5 bases; bases outside gene matches: 9. The CDR3 totals 16 residues. CDR3 amino acids: CASSPNSGTSDNEQFF. For the CDR3, the DNA is TGTGCCAGCAGCCCAAACTCCGGGACTAGCGACAATGAGCAGTTCTTC.

J is TRBJ2-1 and V is TRBV7-6; D is unclear. The J call may be in error: the DNA end matches TRBJ2-7 better. CDR1 and CDR2 (germline): SGHVS, FNYEAQ. The length of the CDR3 is 15 residues. Here the CDR3 reads CASSLTVQVNHEQYF. CDR3 DNA: TGTGCCAGCAGTTTAACGGTCCAGGTAAACCACGAGCAGTACTTC.

The J gene is TRBJ2-1, the V gene TRBV7-2; no definite D call. V gave up 2 bases and J gave up 10 bases, with 12 bases separating them. This CDR3 is built from 13 residues. CDR1 is SGHTA, CDR2 FQGNSA, per germline. CDR3 residues: CASSLNPRREQFF. CDR3 nucleotide sequence: TGTGCCAGCAGCTTAAACCCTCGGAGAGAGCAGTTCTTC.

This clonotype is medium-sized (0.01 to 0.1%) within its sample. The gene calls are TRBV12-3 or TRBV12-4 and TRBJ1-5, with D perhaps matching TRBD1 (6 bases). CDR3 size: 15 residues. The ends were cut back, 5 bases at V and 6 bases at J, with 17 bases in the middle. In DNA, the CDR3 is TGTGCCAGCAGTCAGGGGATAAGGTGGGGTCAGCCCCAGCATTTT. Its translation: CASSQGIRWGQPQHF.

Within the sample, this clonotype is medium-sized. V usage is TRBV28 and J usage is TRBJ1-6, with 7 bases matching TRBD1. CDR3 length equals 15 residues. Germline CDR1 MDHEN, CDR2 SYDVKM. V was pared by 7 bases and J by 4 bases, with 7 bases of the junction left unmatched. The CDR3, as DNA: TGTGCCAGCATTGAGGGGGCGAAGTATAATTCACCCCTCCACTTT. Translating it yields CASIEGAKYNSPLHF.

This clonotype showed up many times. The V gene is TRBV4-3, the J gene TRBJ2-3; 15 bases map to TRBD2. The V segment lost 2 bases and the J segment 6 bases; nucleotides outside the gene matches: 3. Germline lookup yields CDR1 LGHNA and CDR2 YSLEER. The CDR3 is 16 amino acids. CDR3 in DNA: TGCGCCAGCAGCCAATCCGGACTAGCGGGAGGGGATACGCAGTATTTT. This gives the protein CASSQSGLAGGDTQYF.

The chain joins TRBV7-6 to TRBJ1-5, with a possible D match to TRBD1 (5 bases). Germline V gene sequence: CDR1 SGHVS, CDR2 FNYEAQ. V dropped 5 bases and J dropped 5 bases, with 13 bases sitting between them. This CDR3 spans 14 amino acids. The CDR3 here is CASSGGGWDQPQHF. The CDR3 coding sequence is TGTGCCAGCAGCGGGGGGGGATGGGATCAGCCCCAGCATTTT.

The chain couples TRBV6-1 to TRBJ2-5; 8 positions match TRBD1. The DNA end lines up better with TRBJ2-1; the J call may be wrong. Germline V gene sequence: CDR1 MNHNS, CDR2 SASEGT. The CDR3 is 12 amino acids. Here the CDR3 DNA reads TGTGCCAGCAGTGGACAGGGGAATGAGCAGTTCTTC. It encodes CASSGQGNEQFF.

The chain couples TRBV5-1 to TRBJ2-5, with D possibly TRBD1 on 6 matching bases. Germline CDR1 and CDR2: SGHRS and YFSETQ. This CDR3 spans 16 amino acids. The germline V and J ends were trimmed by 0 bases and 4 bases, with 16 bases remaining between them. The CDR3 sequence is CASSLAPGQRLETQYF. DNA for the CDR3: TGCGCCAGCAGCTTGGCCCCGGGACAACGCCTAGAGACCCAGTACTTC.

About this clonotype: Given a much more abundant clone one base away, this may be a read error. The chain has TRBV6-1 and TRBJ1-4, with D possibly matching TRBD1 (6 bases). The CDR3 runs to 17 residues. Germline CDR1 reads MNHNS; CDR2 reads SASEGT. Trimming pared 5 bases from V and 16 bases from J, leaving 32 bases between. DNA for the CDR3: TGTGCCAGCAGTCCACGGGGGGCGGAGGCGAGCACAGATACGCAGTTTTTT. This codes for CASSPRGAEASTDTQFF.

The genes are TRBV5-1 and TRBJ2-3; TRBD1 aligns across 10 bases. TRBJ2-5 matches the DNA end more closely, so the J call is doubtful. The germline V gene encodes CDR1 SGHRS and CDR2 YFSETQ. The CDR3 loop spans 15 amino acids. CDR3 amino acids: CASSFDRGHQETQYF. In nucleotides, the CDR3 is TGCGCCAGCAGCTTTGACAGGGGGCATCAAGAGACCCAGTACTTC.

Regarding this clonotype: The junction differs from germline at one of its ends, possibly a read error. The chain employs TRBV19 and TRBJ2-1, with a tentative D call TRBD2 (5 bases). The CDR3 has 13 amino acids. Per the germline V gene, CDR1 is LNHDA and CDR2 is SQIVND (reference sequence). Here the CDR3 DNA reads TGTGCCAGTAGTAAACGGTCCACCGGGGAGCTGTATTTT. Protein sequence: CASSKRSTGELYF.

The chain has TRBV10-2 and TRBJ2-4; no definite D call. Near its end, the DNA agrees better with TRBJ2-5, so the J call may be wrong. The CDR3 loop spans 15 amino acids. Germline V gene sequence: CDR1 WSHSY, CDR2 SAAADI. For the CDR3, the DNA is TGCGCCAGCAAATTAGCTAGTATGAGGACCGAGACCCAGTACTTC. This gives the protein CASKLASMRTETQYF.

In this sample, this clonotype is medium-sized (0.01 to 0.1%). The genes are TRBV24-1 and TRBJ2-5; D is possibly TRBD2 (5 bases). The CDR3 has 15 amino acids. CDR1 is KGHDR, CDR2 SFDVKD, per germline. V was clipped by 4 bases and J by 5 bases, with 16 bases between them. The CDR3 spells CATSDPLGEKETQYF. Here the CDR3 DNA reads TGTGCCACCAGTGACCCCCTCGGGGAGAAGGAGACCCAGTACTTC.

In regard to this clonotype: The final CDR3 position lacks the conserved phenylalanine or tryptophan, pointing to a likely read error. The limits of the CDR3 on the DNA are not certain, so only TCRdb's listed CDR3 is given. V is TRBV28 and J is TRBJ2-3; the table's D call of TRBD1 was not tested on the DNA. A total of 18 residues make up the CDR3, ends included. The germline gives CDR1 MDHEN, CDR2 SYDVKM. CDR3 sequence: CASSSEALGAPHPSTLGT.

In this sample, this clonotype turned up many times. The chain has TRBV6-1 and TRBJ1-2; 8 nucleotides line up with TRBD1. Germline trimming cut 4 bases from V and 8 bases from J; bases unmatched to any gene: 12. The CDR3 spans 15 residues. Looked up from germline, CDR1 is MNHNS and CDR2 is SASEGT. The chain's CDR3 is CASSATPLQGDGYTF. In nucleotides, the CDR3 is TGTGCCAGCAGTGCGACCCCGTTACAGGGGGACGGCTACACCTTC.

V usage is TRBV7-3 and J usage is TRBJ1-2; 9 positions agree with TRBD1. CDR3 length equals 15 residues. CDR1 and CDR2 (germline): SGHTA, FQGTGA. The trim removed 1 base at V and 8 bases at J, leaving 8 bases unmatched. The CDR3 DNA follows: TGTGCCAGCAGCTTAAATGGACAGGGGTATGGAGGCTACACCTTC. Translation gives CASSLNGQGYGGYTF.

About this clonotype: This sequence may be a read error, since a much larger clone differs from it by one base. The V and J genes are TRBV5-1 and TRBJ2-5, with TRBD2 as a possible D gene (7 bases). V was trimmed by 0 bases and J by 11 bases, leaving 23 bases between them. CDR1 and CDR2 from the germline V gene are SGHRS and YFSETQ. CDR3 length: 16 residues. The CDR3 DNA follows: TGCGCCAGCAGCTTGGGGCACGGGGGGCTATACAATGAGCAGTACTTC. Its protein product is CASSLGHGGLYNEQYF.

This sequence joins TRBV6-2 or TRBV6-3 and TRBJ2-7; the D gene is possibly TRBD1 (6 bases). The germline gives CDR1 MNHEY, CDR2 SVGEGT. The CDR3 has 16 residues. V was pared by 6 bases and J by 0 bases, with 18 bases between. The CDR3 bases are TGTGCCAGCAGGAAGATGGTACAGGGCGACTCCTACGAGCAGTACTTC. Protein sequence: CASRKMVQGDSYEQYF.

This clonotype turned up a few times. The chain uses TRBV7-2 and TRBJ2-1; 8 bases line up with TRBD2. With the DNA end fitting TRBJ2-7 better, the J assignment may be wrong. CDR1 and CDR2 (germline): SGHTA, FQGNSA. The CDR3 spans 14 residues. CDR3 nucleotides: TGTGCCAGCAGCTTTTCCGGGAGGGCCTACGAGCAGTACTTC. This gives the protein CASSFSGRAYEQYF.

This clonotype has ten or more counts. This sequence joins TRBV7-2 and TRBJ2-7, with 8 bases identical to TRBD2. CDR3 length equals 20 residues. V gave up 2 bases and J gave up 1 base; unmatched junction bases: 19. CDR1 and CDR2 from the germline V gene are SGHTA and FQGNSA. The CDR3: CASSLRALGGANSGSYEQYF. The CDR3 DNA follows: TGTGCCAGCAGCTTACGTGCCCTCGGGGGGGCGAACTCCGGGTCCTACGAGCAGTACTTC.

This chain joins TRBV7-6 and TRBJ2-2; D is tentatively TRBD1 or TRBD2 (6 bases each). Germline V lookup: CDR1 SGHVS, CDR2 FNYEAQ. The CDR3 spans 15 residues. V lost 7 bases and J lost 5, with 17 bases in between. The CDR3 spells CASKRGVVETGELFF. The CDR3 DNA reads TGTGCCAGCAAGAGGGGGGTGGTGGAAACCGGGGAGCTGTTTTTT.